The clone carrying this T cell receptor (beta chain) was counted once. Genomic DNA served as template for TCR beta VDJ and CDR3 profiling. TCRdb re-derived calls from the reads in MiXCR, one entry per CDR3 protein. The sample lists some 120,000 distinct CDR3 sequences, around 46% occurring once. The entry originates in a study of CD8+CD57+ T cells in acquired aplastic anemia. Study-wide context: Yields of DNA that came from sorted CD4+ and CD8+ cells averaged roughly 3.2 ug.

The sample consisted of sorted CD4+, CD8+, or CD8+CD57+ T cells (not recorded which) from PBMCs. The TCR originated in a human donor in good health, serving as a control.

The CDR3 loop reads CASSIRPSGLHAYSISPQHF. The CDR3, as DNA: TGTGCCAGTAGTATAAGGCCGTCAGGCCTGCATGCTTACTCCATCAGCCCCCAGCATTTT. V gene TRBV19 combines with J gene TRBJ1-5; D is unclear. V shed 2 bases and J shed 10 bases, with 33 bases lying between them. This CDR3 comprises 20 residues. Germline CDR1 LNHDA, CDR2 SQIVND (reference sequence).